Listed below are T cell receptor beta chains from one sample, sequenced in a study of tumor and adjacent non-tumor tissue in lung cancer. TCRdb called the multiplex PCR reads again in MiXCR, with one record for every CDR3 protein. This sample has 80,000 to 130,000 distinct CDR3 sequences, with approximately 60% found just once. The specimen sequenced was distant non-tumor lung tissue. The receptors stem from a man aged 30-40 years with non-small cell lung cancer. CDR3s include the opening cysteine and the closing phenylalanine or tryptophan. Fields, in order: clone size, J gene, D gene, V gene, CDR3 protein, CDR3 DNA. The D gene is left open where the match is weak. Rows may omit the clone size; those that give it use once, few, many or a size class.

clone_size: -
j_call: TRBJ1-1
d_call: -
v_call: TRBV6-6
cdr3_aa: CANSYVGGGGTEAFF
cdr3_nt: TGTGCCAACAGTTACGTGGGGGGCGGTGGGACTGAGGCTTTCTTT

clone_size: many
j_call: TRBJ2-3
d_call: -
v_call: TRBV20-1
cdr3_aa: CSAPLVESTDTQYF
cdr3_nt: TGCAGTGCCCCTCTGGTGGAAAGCACAGATACGCAGTATTTT

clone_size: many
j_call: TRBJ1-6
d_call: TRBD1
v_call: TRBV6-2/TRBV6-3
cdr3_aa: CASQSTGDNSPLHF
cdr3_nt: TGTGCCAGCCAATCGACAGGGGATAATTCACCCCTCCACTTT

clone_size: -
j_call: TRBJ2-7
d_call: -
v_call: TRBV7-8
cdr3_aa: CASSLATGSQMNYEQYF
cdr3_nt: TGTGCCAGCAGCTTAGCAACAGGGTCCCAAATGAATTACGAGCAGTACTTC

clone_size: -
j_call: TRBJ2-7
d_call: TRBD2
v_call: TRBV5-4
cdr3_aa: CARSLRLARDYEQYF
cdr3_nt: TGTGCCAGAAGCCTTCGACTAGCGAGGGACTACGAGCAGTACTTC

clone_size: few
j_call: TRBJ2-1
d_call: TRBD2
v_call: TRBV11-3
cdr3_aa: CANSGSGSLNNEQFF
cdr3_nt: TGTGCTAATAGCGGTAGCGGGAGTCTTAACAATGAGCAGTTCTTC

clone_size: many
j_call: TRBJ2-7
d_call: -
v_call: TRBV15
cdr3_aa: CATSRETTQTYEQYF
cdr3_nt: TGTGCCACCAGCAGAGAGACGACACAAACCTACGAGCAGTACTTC

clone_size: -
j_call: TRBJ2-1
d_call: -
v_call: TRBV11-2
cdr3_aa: CASSFHPGDYNEQFF
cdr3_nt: TGTGCCAGCAGCTTCCATCCCGGGGATTACAATGAGCAGTTCTTC

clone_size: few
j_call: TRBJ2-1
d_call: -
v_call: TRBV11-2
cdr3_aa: CASSLGGDEQFF
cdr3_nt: TGTGCCAGCAGCTTAGGTGGGGACGAGCAGTTCTTC

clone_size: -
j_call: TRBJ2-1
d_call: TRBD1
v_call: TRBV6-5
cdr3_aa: CASGSGQGAVHEQFF
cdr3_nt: TGTGCAAGCGGTTCCGGACAGGGGGCAGTCCATGAGCAGTTCTTC

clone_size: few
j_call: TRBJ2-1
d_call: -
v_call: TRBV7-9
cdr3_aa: CASSLEGMYNEQFF
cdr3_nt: TGTGCCAGCAGCTTAGAGGGAATGTACAATGAGCAGTTCTTC

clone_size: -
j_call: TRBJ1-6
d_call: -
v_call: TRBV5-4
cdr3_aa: CASSSQYETSLHF
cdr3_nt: TGTGCCAGCAGCAGTCAGTATGAGACGTCCCTCCACTTT

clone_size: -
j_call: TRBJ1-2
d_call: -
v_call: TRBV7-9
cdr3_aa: CASRLGLNEGGYTF
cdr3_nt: TGTGCCAGCAGGTTAGGACTCAACGAAGGGGGCTACACCTTC

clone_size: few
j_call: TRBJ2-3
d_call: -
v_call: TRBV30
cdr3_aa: CAWSPGENTDTQYF
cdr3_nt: TGTGCCTGGAGTCCAGGGGAGAACACAGATACGCAGTATTTT

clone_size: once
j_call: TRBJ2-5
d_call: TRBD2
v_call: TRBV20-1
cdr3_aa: CSARVGGKTKYF
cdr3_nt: TGCAGTGCTAGAGTCGGGGGGAAGACAAAGTACTTC

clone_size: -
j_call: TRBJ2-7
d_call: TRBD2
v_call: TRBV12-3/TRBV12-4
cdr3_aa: CASTPTSEQYF
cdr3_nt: TGTGCCAGCACTCCCACTAGCGAACAGTACTTC

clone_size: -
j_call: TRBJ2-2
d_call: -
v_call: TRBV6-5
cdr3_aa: CARRGLPGGGELFF
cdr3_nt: TGTGCCAGAAGGGGGCTACCGGGAGGCGGGGAGCTGTTTTTT

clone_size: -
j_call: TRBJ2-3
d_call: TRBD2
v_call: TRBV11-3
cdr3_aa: CASSLLAGVPGDTQCF
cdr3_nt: TGTGCCAGCAGCCTATTAGCGGGAGTGCCAGGAGATACGCAGTGTTTT

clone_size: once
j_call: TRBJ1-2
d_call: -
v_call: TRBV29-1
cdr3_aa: CSIDVAWAILGGYTF
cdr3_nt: TGCAGCATTGACGTGGCATGGGCGATCCTGGGAGGCTACACCTTC

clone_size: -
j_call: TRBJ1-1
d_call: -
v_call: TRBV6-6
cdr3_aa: CASSQRQGLGNTEAFF
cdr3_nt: TGTGCCAGCAGCCAGAGACAAGGCCTGGGGAACACTGAAGCTTTCTTT

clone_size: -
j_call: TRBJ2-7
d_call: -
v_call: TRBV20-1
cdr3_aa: CGVLPGHHLSQYF
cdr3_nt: TGCGGTGTACTACCGGGACATCACCTCTCGCAGTACTTC

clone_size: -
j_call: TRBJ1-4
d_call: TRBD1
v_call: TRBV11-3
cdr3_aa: CASRAWTGNPLNEKLFF
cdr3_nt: TGTGCCAGCAGGGCATGGACAGGGAATCCGCTTAATGAAAAACTGTTTTTT

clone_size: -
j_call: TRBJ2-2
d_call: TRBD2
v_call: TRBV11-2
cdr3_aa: CASSVNGGVGELFF
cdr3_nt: TGTGCCAGTAGCGTTAACGGGGGGGTCGGGGAGCTGTTTTTT

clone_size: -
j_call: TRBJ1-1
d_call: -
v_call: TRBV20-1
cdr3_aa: CSADKGNTEAFF
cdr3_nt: TGTAGTGCTGACAAGGGGAACACTGAAGCTTTCTTT

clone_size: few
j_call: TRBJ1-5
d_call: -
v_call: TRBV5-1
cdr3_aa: CASSFGGSQPQHF
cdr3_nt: TGCGCCAGCAGCTTTGGGGGGAGTCAGCCCCAGCATTTT

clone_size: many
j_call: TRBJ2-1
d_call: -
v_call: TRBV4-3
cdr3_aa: CASSQDGAGRAYNEQFF
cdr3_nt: TGCGCCAGCAGCCAAGATGGGGCTGGGCGCGCCTACAATGAGCAGTTCTTC

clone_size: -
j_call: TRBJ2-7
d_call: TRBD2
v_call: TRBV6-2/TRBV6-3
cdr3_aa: CASEMPAGVRSYEQYF
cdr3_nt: TGTGCCAGCGAAATGCCAGCGGGAGTACGTTCCTACGAGCAGTACTTC

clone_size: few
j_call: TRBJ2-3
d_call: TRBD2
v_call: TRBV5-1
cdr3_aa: CASSWGGEDTQYF
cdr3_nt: TGCGCCAGCAGCTGGGGGGGTGAAGATACGCAGTATTTT

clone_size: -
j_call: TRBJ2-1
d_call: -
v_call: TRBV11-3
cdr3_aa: CASSSTPGNEESF
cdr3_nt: TGTGCCAGCAGCTCCACACCTGGTAATGAGGAGTCCTTC

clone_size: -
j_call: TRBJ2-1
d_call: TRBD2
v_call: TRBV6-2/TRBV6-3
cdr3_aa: CASSLAGGPDEQFF
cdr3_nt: TGTGCCAGCAGTTTAGCGGGGGGGCCGGATGAGCAGTTCTTC

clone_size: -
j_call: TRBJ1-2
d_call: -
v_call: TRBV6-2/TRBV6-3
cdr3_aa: CASSLNGGFGYTF
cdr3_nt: TGTGCCAGCAGCCTCAACGGGGGGTTCGGCTACACCTTC

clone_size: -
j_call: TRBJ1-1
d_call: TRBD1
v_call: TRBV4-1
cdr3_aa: CTSSGRQGKNTEAFF
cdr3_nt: TGCACCAGTAGCGGACGACAGGGGAAGAACACTGAAGCTTTCTTT

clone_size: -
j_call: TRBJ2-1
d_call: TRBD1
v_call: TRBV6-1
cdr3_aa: CASKDRVWVSEQFF
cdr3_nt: TGTGCCAGCAAGGACAGGGTCTGGGTTAGTGAGCAGTTCTTC

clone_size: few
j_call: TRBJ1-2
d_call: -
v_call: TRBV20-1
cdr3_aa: CSVRDSRLENYGYTF
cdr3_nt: TGCAGTGTTAGAGATTCTCGGCTGGAAAACTATGGCTACACCTTC

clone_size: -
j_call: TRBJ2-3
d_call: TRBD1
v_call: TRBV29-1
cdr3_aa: CSVNWDRGPDTQYF
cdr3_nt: TGCAGCGTTAACTGGGACAGGGGCCCAGATACCCAGTATTTT

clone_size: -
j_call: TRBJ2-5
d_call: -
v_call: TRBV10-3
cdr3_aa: CAISDSGTGETQYF
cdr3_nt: TGTGCCATCAGTGACAGCGGGACAGGAGAGACCCAGTACTTC

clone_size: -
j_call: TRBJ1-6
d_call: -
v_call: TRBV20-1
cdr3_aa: CSARDQGRGYSPVHF
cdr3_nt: TGCAGTGCTAGAGATCAGGGCCGAGGTTATTCGCCCGTCCACTTT

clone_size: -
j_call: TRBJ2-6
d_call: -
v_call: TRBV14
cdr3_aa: CATNPRDSGANVLTF
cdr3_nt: TGTGCCACCAACCCAAGGGACTCTGGGGCCAACGTCCTGACTTTC

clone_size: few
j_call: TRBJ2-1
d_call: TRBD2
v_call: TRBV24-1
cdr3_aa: CATSDFLTSGSDNEQSF
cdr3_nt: TGTGCCACCAGTGATTTTTTAACCAGCGGGAGCGACAATGAGCAGTCCTTC

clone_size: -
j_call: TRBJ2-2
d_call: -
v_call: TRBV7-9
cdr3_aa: CARTPSGVVTGELFF
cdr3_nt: TGTGCCAGGACCCCGTCGGGGGTTGTGACCGGGGAGCTGTTTTTT

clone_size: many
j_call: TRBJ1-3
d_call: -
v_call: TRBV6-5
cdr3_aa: CASASQRGNTIYF
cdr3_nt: TGTGCCAGCGCCTCCCAAAGGGGAAACACCATATATTTT

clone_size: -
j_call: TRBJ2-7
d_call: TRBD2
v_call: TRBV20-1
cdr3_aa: CSASPLLTLFGGASSYEEYF
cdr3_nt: TGCAGTGCTAGCCCCCTTTTAACCTTATTCGGGGGGGCGAGTTCCTACGAGGAGTACTTC

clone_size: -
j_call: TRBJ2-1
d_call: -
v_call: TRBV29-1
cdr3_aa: CSATETYNEQSF
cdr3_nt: TGCAGCGCTACGGAGACATACAATGAGCAGTCCTTC

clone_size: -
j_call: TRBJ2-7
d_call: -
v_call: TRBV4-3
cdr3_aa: CASSPAHRSDEQYF
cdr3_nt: TGCGCCAGCAGCCCCGCCCACAGGTCCGACGAACAGTACTTC

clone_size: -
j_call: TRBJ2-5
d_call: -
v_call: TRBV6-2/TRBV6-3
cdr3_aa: CPSSYIKQETQNF
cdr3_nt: TGTCCCAGCAGTTATATCAAACAAGAGACACAGAACTTC

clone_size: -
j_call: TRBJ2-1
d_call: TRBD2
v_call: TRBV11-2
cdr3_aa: CAGSLDLAGGSGEQFF
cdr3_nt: TGTGCCGGCAGCTTAGATCTAGCGGGGGGGTCGGGTGAGCAGTTTTTC

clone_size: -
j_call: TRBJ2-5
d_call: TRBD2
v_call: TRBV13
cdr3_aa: CASSPTGTSGRKTQYF
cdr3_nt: TGTGCCAGCAGCCCTACCGGGACTAGCGGGAGGAAGACCCAGTACTTC

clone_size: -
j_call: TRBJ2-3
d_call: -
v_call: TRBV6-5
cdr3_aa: CASGYSGGPGTSTDTQYF
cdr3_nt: TGTGCCAGCGGTTACTCGGGCGGGCCGGGGACAAGCACAGATACGCAGTATTTT

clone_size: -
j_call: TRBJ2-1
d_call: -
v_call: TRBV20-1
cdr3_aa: CGARRGSGNEQFF
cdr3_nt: TGCGGTGCTAGACGAGGCTCAGGGAATGAGCAGTTCTTC

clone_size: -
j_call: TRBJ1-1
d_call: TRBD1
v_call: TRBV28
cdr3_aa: CASSGSGTGAAFF
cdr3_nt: TGTGCCAGCAGTGGGTCCGGGACAGGTGCCGCTTTCTTT

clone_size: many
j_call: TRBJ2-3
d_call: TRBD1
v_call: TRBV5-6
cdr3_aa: CASSGRGRTDTQYF
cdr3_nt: TGTGCCAGCAGCGGCAGGGGGCGGACAGATACGCAGTATTTT

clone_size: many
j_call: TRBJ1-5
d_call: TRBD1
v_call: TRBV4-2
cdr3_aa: CASSQSDRVDQPQHF
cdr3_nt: TGTGCCAGCAGCCAATCGGACAGGGTGGATCAGCCCCAGCATTTT

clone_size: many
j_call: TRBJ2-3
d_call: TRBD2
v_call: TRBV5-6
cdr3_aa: CASSLATSLAGDTQYF
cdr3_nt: TGTGCCAGCAGCTTGGCAACGAGTCTAGCGGGGGATACGCAGTATTTT

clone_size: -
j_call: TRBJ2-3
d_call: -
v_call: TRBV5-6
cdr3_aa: CASSLLTWTNTDTQYF
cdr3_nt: TGTGCCAGTAGCCTCTTAACCTGGACGAACACAGATACGCAGTATTTT